The 17 T cell receptor beta chains below were found in one sample sequenced in a study of cytomegalovirus exposure and HLA in healthy donors. PCR was performed using 60 Vbeta and 13 Jbeta primers. Sequencing was performed with immunoSEQ multiplex PCR; in TCRdb, only in-frame clones are kept and a portion is missing. Of roughly 150,000 clones listed, roughly 85% are singletons. The sample taken for sequencing was PBMCs. The source of these receptors is a boy aged 2 to 9 in good health and CMV-seronegative.

The chain recombines TRBV9 with TRBJ1-1, with a possible D match to TRBD1 (5 bases). This CDR3 has 12 residues. Germline V gives CDR1 SGDLS, CDR2 YYNGEE. V was clipped by 3 bases and J by 8 bases, with 11 bases between them. The CDR3 coding sequence is TGTGCCAGCAGCGGCAAAGACAGAGAAGCTTTCTTT. The encoded protein is CASSGKDREAFF.

The V gene is TRBV29-1, the J gene TRBJ1-5; no firm D call. With 7 bases removed from V and 5 bases from J, the gap between germline ends came to 27 bases. The CDR3 has 17 amino acids. Germline V gives CDR1 SQVTM, CDR2 ANQGSEA. CDR3 DNA: TGCAGCGAAATTTTGGGCCCCTGGGAGACGACGGATCAGCCCCAGCATTTT. This encodes CSEILGPWETTDQPQHF. The full variable domain, rest sourced from reference TRBV29-1 and TRBJ1-5, is SAVISQKPSRDICQRGTSLTIQCQVDSQVTMMFWYRQQPGQSLTLIATANQGSEATYESGFVIDKFPISRPNLTFSTLTVSNMSPEDSSIYLCSEILGPWETTDQPQHFGDGTRLSIL.

V usage is TRBV4-1 and J usage is TRBJ2-7; 12 bases agree with TRBD2. The CDR3 loop spans 21 amino acids. The germline V gene has CDR1 MGHRA and CDR2 YSYEKL. J lost 4 bases, V lost 1 base, and 20 bases had no gene match. The DNA for the CDR3 is TGCGCCAGCAGCCAAGGATCCGGACTAGCGGGGCCCTCAAACCGCCTATACGAGCAGTACGTC. As protein: CASSQGSGLAGPSNRLYEQYV.

The chain uses TRBV5-4 and TRBJ2-3, with TRBD2 identical over 10 bases. The CDR3 is 16 residues long. CDR1 and CDR2 from the germline V gene are SGHNT and YYREEE (reference sequence). Trimming removed 2 bases from V and 3 bases from J; junction bases left unmatched: 6. CDR3 loop: CASSFPAGGITDTQYF. The CDR3 nucleotides are TGTGCCAGCAGCTTTCCAGCGGGAGGGATAACAGATACGCAGTATTTT.

The chain joins TRBV28 to TRBJ2-7; maybe TRBD1 (6 bases). The CDR3 loop spans 14 amino acids. The germline V gene encodes CDR1 MDHEN and CDR2 SYDVKM. V was pared by 6 bases and J by 3 bases, with 15 bases between. The CDR3 nucleotides read TGTGCCAGCAGGAGGGGGTCGGGTTACTACGAGCAGTACTTC. Encoded protein: CASRRGSGYYEQYF.

Remarks on this clone: The junction shows a germline mismatch at one end, possibly a read error. The genes are TRBV5-6 and TRBJ1-2, with D perhaps matching TRBD1 (6 bases). The germline gives CDR1 SGHDT, CDR2 YYEEEE. The CDR3 covers 16 residues. The CDR3 DNA sequence: TGTGCCAGCAGCTTGGCGCCGAGGGGGTGGCACTATGGCTGCACCTTC. Translated: CASSLAPRGWHYGCTF.

This chain connects TRBV25-1 to TRBJ2-3, with 9 bases matching TRBD2. The CDR3 covers 16 residues. Germline-derived CDR1 and CDR2 are MGHDK and SYGVNS. The J segment lost 2 bases and the V segment lost 4 bases, leaving 7 bases of the junction unmatched. The CDR3 DNA reads as TGTGCCAGCAGTGTCCTAGCGGGGAGCCTCACAGATACGCAGTATTTT. Translation gives CASSVLAGSLTDTQYF.

The rearrangement uses TRBV30 and TRBJ1-2; 9 positions agree with TRBD1. Germline V gene lookup returns CDR1 GTSNPN and CDR2 SVGIG (reference sequence). Losses at the gene ends were 1 base for V and 1 base for J; bases not matched to a gene: 4. The CDR3 covers 15 residues. The CDR3 nucleotides are TGTGCCTGGAGTGGGACAGGGGATTATAACTATGGCTACACCTTC. As protein: CAWSGTGDYNYGYTF.

This clone was counted only a few times. The chain links TRBV25-1 to TRBJ1-3, with no clear D. The germline V gene has CDR1 MGHDK and CDR2 SYGVNS. Between the trimmed V and J ends, which lost 2 bases and 2 bases, there was a span of 4 bases. The CDR3 consists of 13 residues. The CDR3 DNA reads TGTGCCAGCAGTGAAATTACTGGAAACACCATATATTTT. Translating it yields CASSEITGNTIYF.

The chain has TRBV19 and TRBJ2-1; D may be TRBD1 (7 bases). The CDR3 extends over 15 amino acids. In germline, CDR1 is LNHDA, CDR2 SQIVND (reference sequence). Trimming took 3 bases from V and 2 from J, leaving 11 bases between them. The CDR3 coding sequence is TGTGCCAGTAGTATTGGAGGGGGCGCCTACAATGAGCAGTTCTTC. It yields the protein CASSIGGGAYNEQFF.

V is TRBV27 and J is TRBJ2-3; D is unclear. Per germline, CDR1 MNHEY and CDR2 SMNVEV (reference sequence). Trimming shortened V by 3 bases and J by 2 bases, and 9 bases separated the two germline ends. The CDR3 has 14 amino acids. This CDR3 reads CASSFGLITDTQYF. CDR3 bases: TGTGCCAGCAGTTTTGGCCTTATCACAGATACGCAGTATTTT.

The chain joins TRBV19 to TRBJ2-5; D possibly corresponds to TRBD1 (7 bases). CDR1 and CDR2 (germline): LNHDA, SQIVND (reference sequence). Trimming removed 6 bases at V and 3 bases at J, with 11 bases between. CDR3 size: 13 residues. As DNA, the CDR3 is TGTGCCAGTAGGACCAGGGGGGAAGAGACCCAGTACTTC. As protein: CASRTRGEETQYF. The variable domain in full, completed from reference TRBV19 and TRBJ2-5, reads DGGITQSPKYLFRKEGQNVTLSCEQNLNHDAMYWYRQDPGQGLRLIYYSQIVNDFQKGDIAEGYSVSREKKESFPLTVTSAQKNPTAFYLCASRTRGEETQYFGPGTRLLVL.

This sequence joins TRBV4-3 and TRBJ2-7; TRBD1 aligns across 10 bases. This CDR3 is 15 amino acids long. J gave up 0 bases and V 1 base, and 0 bases lay outside the gene matches. Germline CDR1 reads LGHNA; CDR2 reads YSLEER. The CDR3 protein is CASSQGTGGSYEQYV. The CDR3 bases are TGCGCCAGCAGCCAAGGGACAGGGGGCTCCTACGAGCAGTACGTC.

The chain combines TRBV7-8 with TRBJ2-7; 13 bases are a match to TRBD2. The length of the CDR3 is 15 residues. The trim removed 5 bases at V and 3 bases at J, leaving 4 bases unmatched. Looked up from germline, CDR1 is SGHVS and CDR2 is FQNEAQ. Here the CDR3 reads CASSPGLAGVYEQYV. In DNA form, the CDR3 reads TGTGCCAGCAGCCCCGGACTAGCGGGGGTCTACGAGCAGTACGTC.

V gene TRBV29-1 combines with J gene TRBJ2-1, with 8 positions matching TRBD1. The length of the CDR3 is 15 residues. J was trimmed by 7 bases and V by 3 bases; bases with no gene match: 11. The germline V gene encodes CDR1 SQVTM and CDR2 ANQGSEA. CDR3 loop: CSVEAQGAMLNEQFF. DNA of the CDR3: TGCAGCGTTGAGGCGCAGGGGGCGATGTTGAATGAGCAGTTCTTC.

J is TRBJ1-1 and V is TRBV6-5; 12 bases fit TRBD1. Looked up from germline, CDR1 is MNHEY and CDR2 is SVGAGI. The trim removed 2 bases at V and 7 bases at J, leaving 8 bases unmatched. The CDR3 spans 16 residues. As DNA, the CDR3 is TGTGCCAGCAGTTACCCTCCCGGGACAGGGGGCCATGAAGCTTTCTTT. Translating gives CASSYPPGTGGHEAFF.

V usage is TRBV7-6 and J usage is TRBJ2-2, with 9 positions matching TRBD2. J gave up 4 bases and V 5 bases, and 2 bases lay outside the gene matches. The CDR3 extends over 14 amino acids. Germline V lookup: CDR1 SGHVS, CDR2 FNYEAQ. The CDR3 sequence is CASSNSGGTGELFF. The CDR3 nucleotides are TGTGCCAGCAGCAATAGCGGGGGCACCGGGGAGCTGTTTTTT.